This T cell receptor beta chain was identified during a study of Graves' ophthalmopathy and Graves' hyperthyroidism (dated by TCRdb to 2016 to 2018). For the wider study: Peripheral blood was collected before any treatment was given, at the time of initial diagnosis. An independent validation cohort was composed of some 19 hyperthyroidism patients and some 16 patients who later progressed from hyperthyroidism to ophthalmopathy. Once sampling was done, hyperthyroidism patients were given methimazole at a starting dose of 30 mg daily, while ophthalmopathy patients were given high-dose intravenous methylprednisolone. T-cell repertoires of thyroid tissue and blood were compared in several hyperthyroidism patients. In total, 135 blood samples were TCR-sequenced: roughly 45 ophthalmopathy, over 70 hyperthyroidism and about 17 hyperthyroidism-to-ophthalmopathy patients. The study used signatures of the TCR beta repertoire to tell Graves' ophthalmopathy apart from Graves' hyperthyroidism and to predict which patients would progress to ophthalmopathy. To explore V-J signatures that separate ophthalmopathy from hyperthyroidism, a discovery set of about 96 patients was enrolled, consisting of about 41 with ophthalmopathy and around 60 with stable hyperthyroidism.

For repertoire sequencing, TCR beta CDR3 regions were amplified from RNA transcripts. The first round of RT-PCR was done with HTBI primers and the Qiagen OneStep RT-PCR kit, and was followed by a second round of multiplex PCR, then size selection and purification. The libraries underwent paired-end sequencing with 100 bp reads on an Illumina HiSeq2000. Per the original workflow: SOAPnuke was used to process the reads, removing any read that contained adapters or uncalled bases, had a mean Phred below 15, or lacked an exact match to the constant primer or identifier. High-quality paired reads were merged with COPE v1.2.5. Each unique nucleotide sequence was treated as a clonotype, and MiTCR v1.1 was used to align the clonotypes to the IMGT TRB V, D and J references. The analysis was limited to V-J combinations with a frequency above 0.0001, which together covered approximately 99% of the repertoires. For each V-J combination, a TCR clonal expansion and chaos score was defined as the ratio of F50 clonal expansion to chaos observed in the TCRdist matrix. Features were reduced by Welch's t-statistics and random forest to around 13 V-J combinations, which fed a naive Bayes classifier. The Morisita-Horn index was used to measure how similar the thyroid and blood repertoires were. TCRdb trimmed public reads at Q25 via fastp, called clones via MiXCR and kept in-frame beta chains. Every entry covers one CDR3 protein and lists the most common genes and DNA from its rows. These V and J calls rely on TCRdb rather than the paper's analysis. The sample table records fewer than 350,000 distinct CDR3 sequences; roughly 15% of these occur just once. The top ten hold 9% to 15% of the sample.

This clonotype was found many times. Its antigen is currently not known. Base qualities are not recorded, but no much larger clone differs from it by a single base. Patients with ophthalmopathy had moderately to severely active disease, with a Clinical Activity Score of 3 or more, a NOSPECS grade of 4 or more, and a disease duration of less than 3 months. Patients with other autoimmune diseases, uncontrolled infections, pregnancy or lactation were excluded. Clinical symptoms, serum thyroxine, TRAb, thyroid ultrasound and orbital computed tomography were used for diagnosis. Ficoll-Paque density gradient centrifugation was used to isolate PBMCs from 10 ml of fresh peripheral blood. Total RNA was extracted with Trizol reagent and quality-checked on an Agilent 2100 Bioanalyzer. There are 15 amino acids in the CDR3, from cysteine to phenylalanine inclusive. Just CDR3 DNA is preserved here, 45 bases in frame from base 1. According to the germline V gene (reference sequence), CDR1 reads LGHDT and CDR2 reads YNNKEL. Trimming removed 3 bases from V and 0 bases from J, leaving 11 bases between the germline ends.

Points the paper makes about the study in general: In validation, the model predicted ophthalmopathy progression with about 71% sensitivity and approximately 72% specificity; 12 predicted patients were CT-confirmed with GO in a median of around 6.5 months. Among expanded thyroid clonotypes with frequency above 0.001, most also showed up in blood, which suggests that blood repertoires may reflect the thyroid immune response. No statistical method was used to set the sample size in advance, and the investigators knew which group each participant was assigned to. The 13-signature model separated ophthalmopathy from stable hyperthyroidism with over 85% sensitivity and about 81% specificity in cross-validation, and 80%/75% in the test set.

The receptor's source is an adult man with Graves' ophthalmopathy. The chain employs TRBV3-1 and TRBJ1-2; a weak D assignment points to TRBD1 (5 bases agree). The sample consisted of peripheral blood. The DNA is TGTGCCAGCAGCCAGACAGCCGGAGCTAACTATGGCTACACCTTC. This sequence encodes CASSQTAGANYGYTF.